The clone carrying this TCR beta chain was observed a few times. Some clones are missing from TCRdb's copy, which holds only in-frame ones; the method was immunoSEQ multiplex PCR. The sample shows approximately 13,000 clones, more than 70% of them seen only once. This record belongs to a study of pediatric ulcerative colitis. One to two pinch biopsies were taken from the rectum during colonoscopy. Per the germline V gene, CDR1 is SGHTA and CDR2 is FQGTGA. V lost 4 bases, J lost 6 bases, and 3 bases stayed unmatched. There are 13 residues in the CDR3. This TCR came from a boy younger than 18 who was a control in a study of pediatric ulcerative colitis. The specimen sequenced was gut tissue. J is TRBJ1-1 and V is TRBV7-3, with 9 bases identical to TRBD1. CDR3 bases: TGTGCCAGCAGCTCACGACAGGGGGCTGAAGCTTTCTTT. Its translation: CASSSRQGAEAFF.